One T cell receptor beta chain is described in this entry. Its matching antigen is unknown. Blood was sampled at baseline, cycle 4 day 1, and cycle 7 day 1. Profiling relied on immunoSEQ multiplex PCR, and the TCRdb table lists in-frame clones only, not all of them. Of 60,000 to 80,000 clones listed, more than 65% were seen once; the top ten hold 1.5% to 2%. The data originate from a study of OX40 agonist ivuxolimab in advanced cancers. Study in general: Partial responses were observed in three patients, of whom one had hepatocellular carcinoma and two had cutaneous melanoma.

Regarding the study as a whole: Within 6 weeks, CD4+ and CD8+ blood T cells expanded clonally at 0.1 to 3.0 mg/kg.

The CDR3 contains 15 residues. Germline lookup yields CDR1 SGHRS and CDR2 YFSETQ. V was clipped by 4 bases and J by 6 bases; unmatched bases: 6. The sequence was collected from an adult with an advanced solid tumor such as melanoma, head and neck, liver or kidney cancer. Specimen: CD4+ or CD8+ T cells sorted from blood, collected in a trial of the OX40 agonist ivuxolimab. This chain uses TRBV5-1 with TRBJ2-7, with 14 bases identical to TRBD2. CDR3 sequence reads: CASSPGLAGAIEQYF. The CDR3 nucleotides are TGCGCCAGCAGCCCGGGACTAGCGGGGGCGATCGAGCAGTACTTC.